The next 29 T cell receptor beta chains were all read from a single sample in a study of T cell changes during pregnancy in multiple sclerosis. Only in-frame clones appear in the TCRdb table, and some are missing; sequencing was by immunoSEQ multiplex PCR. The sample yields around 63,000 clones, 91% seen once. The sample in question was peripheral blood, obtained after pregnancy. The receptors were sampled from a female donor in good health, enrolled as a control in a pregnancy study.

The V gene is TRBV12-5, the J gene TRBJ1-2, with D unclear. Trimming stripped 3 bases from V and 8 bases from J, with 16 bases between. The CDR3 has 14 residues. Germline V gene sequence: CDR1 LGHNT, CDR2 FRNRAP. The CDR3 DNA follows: TGTGCTAGTGGTTTATTCGAATCTCCGGGAGGCTACACCTTC. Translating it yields CASGLFESPGGYTF.

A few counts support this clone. CDR3 loop: CASSLERVSGELFF. The CDR3 region has the DNA TGCGCCAGCAGCTTGGAGCGGGTATCCGGGGAGCTGTTTTTT. The chain joins TRBV5-1 to TRBJ2-2, with a possible D match to TRBD2 (6 bases). This CDR3 region has 14 residues. The ends were cut back, 0 bases at V and 6 bases at J, with 9 bases in the middle. Germline V gene data show CDR1 as SGHRS and CDR2 as YFSETQ. The full variable domain, rest sourced from reference TRBV5-1 and TRBJ2-2, is KAGVTQTPRYLIKTRGQQVTLSCSPISGHRSVSWYQQTPGQGLQFLFEYFSETQRNKGNFPGRFSGRQFSNSRSEMNVSTLELGDSALYLCASSLERVSGELFFGEGSRLTVL.

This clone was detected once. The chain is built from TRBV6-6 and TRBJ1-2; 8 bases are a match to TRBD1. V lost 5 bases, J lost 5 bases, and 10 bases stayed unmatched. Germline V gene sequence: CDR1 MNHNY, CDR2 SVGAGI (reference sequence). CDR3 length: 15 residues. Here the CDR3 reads CASSPLQGGTYGYTF. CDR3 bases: TGTGCCAGCAGTCCGTTACAGGGGGGAACGTATGGCTACACCTTC.

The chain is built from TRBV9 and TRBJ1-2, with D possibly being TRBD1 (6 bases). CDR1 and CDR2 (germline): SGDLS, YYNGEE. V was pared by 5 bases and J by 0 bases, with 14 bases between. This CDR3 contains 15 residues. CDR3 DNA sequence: TGTGCCAGCAGTTCCCGACAGGCCGCTAACTATGGCTACACCTTC. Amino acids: CASSSRQAANYGYTF.

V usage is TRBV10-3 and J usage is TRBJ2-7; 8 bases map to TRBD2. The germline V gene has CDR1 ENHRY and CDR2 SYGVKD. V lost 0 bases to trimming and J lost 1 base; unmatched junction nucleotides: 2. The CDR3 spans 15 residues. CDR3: CAISESSGGSYEQYF. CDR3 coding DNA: TGTGCCATCAGTGAGTCGAGCGGGGGTTCCTACGAGCAGTACTTC.

CDR3 sequence: CASRAGGIYNEQFF. The CDR3 DNA is TGTGCCAGCCGTGCGGGAGGAATCTACAATGAGCAGTTCTTC. The chain carries TRBV6-5 and TRBJ2-1, with 8 bases fitting TRBD2. The V gene's germline CDR1 is MNHEY and CDR2 SVGAGI. With V trimmed by 8 bases and J by 3 bases, 6 bases remained unmatched. CDR3 length: 14 amino acids.

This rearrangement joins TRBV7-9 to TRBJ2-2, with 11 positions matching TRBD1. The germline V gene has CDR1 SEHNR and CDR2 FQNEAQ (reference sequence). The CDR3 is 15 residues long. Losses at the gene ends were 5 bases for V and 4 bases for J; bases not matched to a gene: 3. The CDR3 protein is CASSTGTGGTGELFF. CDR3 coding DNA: TGTGCCAGCAGCACGGGGACAGGGGGCACCGGGGAGCTGTTTTTT.

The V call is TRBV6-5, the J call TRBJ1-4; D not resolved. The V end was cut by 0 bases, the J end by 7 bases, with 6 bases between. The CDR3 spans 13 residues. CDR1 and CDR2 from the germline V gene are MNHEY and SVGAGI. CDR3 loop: CASSYSFSEKLFF. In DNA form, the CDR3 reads TGTGCCAGCAGTTACTCTTTCAGTGAAAAACTGTTTTTT.

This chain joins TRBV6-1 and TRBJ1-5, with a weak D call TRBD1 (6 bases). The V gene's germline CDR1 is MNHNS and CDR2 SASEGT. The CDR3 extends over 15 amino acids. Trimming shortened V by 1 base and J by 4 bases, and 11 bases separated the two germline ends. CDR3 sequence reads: CASSEDSRGNQPQHF. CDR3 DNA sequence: TGTGCCAGCAGTGAAGATTCCAGGGGAAATCAGCCCCAGCATTTT.

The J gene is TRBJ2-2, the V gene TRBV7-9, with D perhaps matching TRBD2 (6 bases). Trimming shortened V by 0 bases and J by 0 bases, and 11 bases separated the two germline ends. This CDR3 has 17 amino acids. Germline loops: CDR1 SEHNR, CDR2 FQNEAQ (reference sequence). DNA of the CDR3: TGTGCCAGCAGCTTAGCTTCCGCGGGGACGAACACCGGGGAGCTGTTTTTT. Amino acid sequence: CASSLASAGTNTGELFF.

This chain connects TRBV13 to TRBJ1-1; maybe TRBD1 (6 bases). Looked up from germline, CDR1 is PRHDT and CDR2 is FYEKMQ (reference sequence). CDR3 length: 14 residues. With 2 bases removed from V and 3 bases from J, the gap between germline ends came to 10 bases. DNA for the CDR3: TGTGCCAGCAGCTTACCCGGACAGCACACTGAAGCTTTCTTT. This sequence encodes CASSLPGQHTEAFF.

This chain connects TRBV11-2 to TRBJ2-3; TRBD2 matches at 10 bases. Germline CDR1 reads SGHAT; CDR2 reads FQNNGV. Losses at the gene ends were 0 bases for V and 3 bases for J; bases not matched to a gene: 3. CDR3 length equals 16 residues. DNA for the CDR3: TGTGCCAGCAGCTTAGAGGCTAGCGGGGGAACAGATACGCAGTATTTT. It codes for CASSLEASGGTDTQYF.

The CDR3 here is CATSRVLASYEQYF. The CDR3 region has the DNA TGTGCCACCAGCAGAGTACTAGCCTCCTACGAGCAGTACTTC. This chain links TRBV15 with TRBJ2-7; D possibly corresponds to TRBD2 (6 bases). Germline assignment: CDR1 LNHNV and CDR2 YYDKDF (reference sequence). The CDR3 covers 14 residues. The V end was cut by 1 base, the J end by 0 bases, with 7 bases between.

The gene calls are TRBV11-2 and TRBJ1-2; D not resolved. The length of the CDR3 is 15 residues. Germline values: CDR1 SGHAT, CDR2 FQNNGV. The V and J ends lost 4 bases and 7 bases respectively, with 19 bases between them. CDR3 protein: CASSSIREGGFGYTF. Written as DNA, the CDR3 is TGTGCCAGCAGCTCAATTAGGGAGGGAGGGTTTGGCTACACCTTC.

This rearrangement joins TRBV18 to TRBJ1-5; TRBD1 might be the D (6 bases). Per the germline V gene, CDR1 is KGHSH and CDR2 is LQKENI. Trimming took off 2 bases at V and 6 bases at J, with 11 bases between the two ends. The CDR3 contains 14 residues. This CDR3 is CASSPGLQGQPQHF. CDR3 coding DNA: TGTGCCAGCTCACCAGGATTACAGGGTCAGCCCCAGCATTTT.

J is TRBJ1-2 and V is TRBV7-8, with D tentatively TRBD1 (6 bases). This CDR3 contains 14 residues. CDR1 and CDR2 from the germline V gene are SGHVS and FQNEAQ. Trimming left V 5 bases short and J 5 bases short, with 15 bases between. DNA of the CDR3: TGTGCCAGCAGCCATGGACAGAGTTCATATGGCTACACCTTC. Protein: CASSHGQSSYGYTF. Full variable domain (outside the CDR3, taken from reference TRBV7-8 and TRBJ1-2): GAGVSQSPRYKVAKRGQDVALRCDPISGHVSLFWYQQALGQGPEFLTYFQNEAQLDKSGLPSDRFFAERPEGSVSTLKIQRTQQEDSAVYLCASSHGQSSYGYTFGSGTRLTVV.

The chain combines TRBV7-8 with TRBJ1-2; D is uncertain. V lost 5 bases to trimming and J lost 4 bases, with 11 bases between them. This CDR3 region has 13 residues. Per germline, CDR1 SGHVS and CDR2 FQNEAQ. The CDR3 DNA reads TGTGCCAGCAGCCCTCAAGCTCCCTATGGCTACACCTTC. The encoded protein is CASSPQAPYGYTF.

The CDR3: CASSYRGVADTQYF. Here the CDR3 DNA reads TGTGCCAGCAGCTACAGGGGGGTCGCAGATACGCAGTATTTT. The chain couples TRBV14 to TRBJ2-3, with 8 bases that match TRBD1. Trimming removed 5 bases from V and 4 bases from J; junction bases left unmatched: 5. The V gene's germline CDR1 is SGHDN and CDR2 FVKESK. This CDR3 is 14 amino acids long.

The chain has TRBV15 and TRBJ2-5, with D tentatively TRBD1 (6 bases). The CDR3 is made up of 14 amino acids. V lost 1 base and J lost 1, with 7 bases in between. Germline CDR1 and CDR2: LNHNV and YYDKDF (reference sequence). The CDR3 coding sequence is TGTGCCACCAGCAGAGGGACAGCCCAAGAGACCCAGTACTTC. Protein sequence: CATSRGTAQETQYF.

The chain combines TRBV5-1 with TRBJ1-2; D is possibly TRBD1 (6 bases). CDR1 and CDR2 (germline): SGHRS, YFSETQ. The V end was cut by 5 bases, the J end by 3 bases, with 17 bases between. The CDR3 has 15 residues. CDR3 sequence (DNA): TGCGCCAGCAGGACCGATCCCTCAGGGGACTATGGCTACACCTTC. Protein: CASRTDPSGDYGYTF.

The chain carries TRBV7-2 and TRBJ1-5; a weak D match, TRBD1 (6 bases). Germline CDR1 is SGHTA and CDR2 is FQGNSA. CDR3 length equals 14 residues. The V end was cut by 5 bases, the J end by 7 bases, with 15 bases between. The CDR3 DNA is TGTGCCAGCAGCGGGGGAGGGGGGTACCAGCCCCAGCATTTT. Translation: CASSGGGGYQPQHF.

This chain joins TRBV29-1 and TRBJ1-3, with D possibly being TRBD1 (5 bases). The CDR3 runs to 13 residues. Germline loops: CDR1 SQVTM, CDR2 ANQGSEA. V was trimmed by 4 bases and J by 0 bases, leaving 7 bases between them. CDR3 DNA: TGCAGCGTTGGACAGAACTCTGGAAACACCATATATTTT. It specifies CSVGQNSGNTIYF.

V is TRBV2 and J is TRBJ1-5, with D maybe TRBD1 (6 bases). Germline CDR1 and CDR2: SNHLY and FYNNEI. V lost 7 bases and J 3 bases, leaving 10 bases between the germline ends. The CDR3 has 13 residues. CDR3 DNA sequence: TGTGCCAGCAACGACAGGAACAATCAGCCCCAGCATTTT. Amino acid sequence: CASNDRNNQPQHF.

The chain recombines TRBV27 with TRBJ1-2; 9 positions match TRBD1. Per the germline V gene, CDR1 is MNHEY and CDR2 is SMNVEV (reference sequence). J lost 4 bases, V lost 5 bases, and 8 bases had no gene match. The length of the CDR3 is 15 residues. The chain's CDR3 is CASSQTGTGTYGYTF. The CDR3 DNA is TGTGCCAGCAGTCAAACCGGGACAGGGACCTATGGCTACACCTTC.

The CDR3 DNA sequence: TGCGCCAGCAGCTTGGATACAGACTATGGCTACACCTTC. It is translated as CASSLDTDYGYTF. V gene TRBV5-1 combines with J gene TRBJ1-2; D not resolved. Germline CDR1 reads SGHRS; CDR2 reads YFSETQ. There are 13 residues in the CDR3. V lost 0 bases and J lost 3, with 6 bases in between.

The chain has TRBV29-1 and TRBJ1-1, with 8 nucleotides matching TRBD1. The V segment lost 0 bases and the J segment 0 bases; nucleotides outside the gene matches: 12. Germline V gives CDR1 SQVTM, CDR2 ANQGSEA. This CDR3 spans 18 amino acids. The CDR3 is CSVEDPSSGTGLNTEAFF. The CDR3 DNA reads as TGCAGCGTTGAAGATCCCTCTAGCGGGACAGGACTGAACACTGAAGCTTTCTTT.

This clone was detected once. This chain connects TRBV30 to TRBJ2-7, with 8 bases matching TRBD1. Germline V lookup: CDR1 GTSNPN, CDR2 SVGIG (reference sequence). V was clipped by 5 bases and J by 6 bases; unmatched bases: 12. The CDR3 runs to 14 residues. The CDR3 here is CAWDLRQGASEQYF. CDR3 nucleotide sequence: TGTGCCTGGGACCTCCGGCAGGGGGCGAGCGAGCAGTACTTC. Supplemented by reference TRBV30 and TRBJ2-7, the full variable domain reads SQTIHQWPATLVQPVGSPLSLECTVEGTSNPNLYWYRQAAGRGLQLLFYSVGIGQISSEVPQNLSASRPQDRQFILSSKKLLLSDSGFYLCAWDLRQGASEQYFGPGTRLTVT.

The CDR3 sequence is CASSLSRGGTEAFF. DNA for the CDR3: TGTGCCAGCAGTTTATCGAGGGGGGGCACTGAAGCTTTCTTT. This chain uses TRBV27 with TRBJ1-1, with D possibly being TRBD1 (6 bases). V lost 0 bases, J lost 4 bases, and 9 bases lay in between. CDR1 and CDR2 (germline): MNHEY, SMNVEV (reference sequence). This CDR3 region has 14 residues.

CDR3 sequence (DNA): TGTGCCAGCAGCACTAGACAGGGACCGAGGGGATATGGCTACACCTTC. Translation gives CASSTRQGPRGYGYTF. The V and J genes are TRBV5-8 and TRBJ1-2, with TRBD1 matching 7 bases. The V segment lost 4 bases and the J segment 5 bases; nucleotides outside the gene matches: 14. Germline assignment: CDR1 SGHTS and CDR2 YDEGEE. This CDR3 region has 16 residues.